Listed below are T cell receptor beta chains from one sample, sequenced in a study of response to subunit inactivated influenza vaccine. MiXCR, run by TCRdb on the RT-PCR reads, gives a single entry per CDR3 protein. The repertoire includes 450,000 to 700,000 distinct CDR3 sequences, about 14% of them detected once, and approximately 10% sits in the top ten. The sample here was PBMCs from blood, taken roughly 12 days after vaccination. All receptors come from a man aged 50-60 years who received an inactivated influenza vaccine. Each CDR3 is given with its conserved first and last residue. The order of the fields is CDR3 length, J gene, V gene, clone size, D gene, CDR3 protein, CDR3 DNA. A D gene is named only where the DNA matches it firmly. Clone size is given for some rows only: seen once, a few or many times, or a class if the clone is expanded.

cdr3_length: 16
j_call: TRBJ2-5
v_call: TRBV7-2
clone_size: .
d_call: TRBD1
cdr3_aa: CASSSTGRGHIETQYF
cdr3_nt: TGTGCCAGCAGCTCCACCGGCAGGGGGCACATAGAGACCCAGTACTTC

cdr3_length: 12
j_call: TRBJ2-5
v_call: TRBV7-9
clone_size: .
d_call: .
cdr3_aa: CASSLSAWTQYF
cdr3_nt: TGTGCCAGCAGCTTATCGGCCTGGACCCAGTACTTC

cdr3_length: 19
j_call: TRBJ2-2
v_call: TRBV4-3
clone_size: .
d_call: TRBD1
cdr3_aa: CASSRLPTGTGGNTGELFF
cdr3_nt: TGCGCCAGCAGCCGATTACCTACCGGGACAGGGGGCAACACCGGGGAGCTGTTTTTT

cdr3_length: 16
j_call: TRBJ2-1
v_call: TRBV20-1
clone_size: once
d_call: TRBD2
cdr3_aa: CSARLLAGSSYNEQFF
cdr3_nt: TGCAGTGCTAGACTACTAGCGGGAAGCTCCTACAATGAGCAGTTCTTC

cdr3_length: 17
j_call: TRBJ2-3
v_call: TRBV12-3/TRBV12-4
clone_size: .
d_call: TRBD2
cdr3_aa: CASSFGLAGTHTDTQYF
cdr3_nt: TGTGCCAGCAGTTTCGGCCTAGCGGGGACACACACAGATACGCAGTATTTT

cdr3_length: 15
j_call: TRBJ2-5
v_call: TRBV5-1
clone_size: many
d_call: .
cdr3_aa: CASSPEWGGQETQYF
cdr3_nt: TGCGCCAGCAGCCCGGAGTGGGGAGGCCAAGAGACCCAGTACTTC

cdr3_length: 14
j_call: TRBJ2-7
v_call: TRBV20-1
clone_size: .
d_call: TRBD2
cdr3_aa: CSALTSGRAYEQYF
cdr3_nt: TGCAGTGCATTAACTAGCGGGAGGGCCTACGAGCAGTACTTC

cdr3_length: 13
j_call: TRBJ1-2
v_call: TRBV29-1
clone_size: .
d_call: TRBD1
cdr3_aa: CSVDRVPDYGYTF
cdr3_nt: TGCAGCGTGGACAGGGTTCCCGACTATGGCTACACCTTC

cdr3_length: 15
j_call: TRBJ2-1
v_call: TRBV5-1
clone_size: few
d_call: .
cdr3_aa: CASSLAYGMGNEQFF
cdr3_nt: TGCGCCAGCAGCTTGGCCTACGGTATGGGGAATGAGCAGTTCTTC

cdr3_length: 18
j_call: TRBJ2-7
v_call: TRBV20-1
clone_size: .
d_call: .
cdr3_aa: CSARVIPRGGEAYNEQYF
cdr3_nt: TGCAGTGCTAGAGTCATTCCCCGCGGTGGAGAGGCCTACAATGAGCAGTACTTC

cdr3_length: 22
j_call: TRBJ2-3
v_call: TRBV7-1
clone_size: .
d_call: TRBD2
cdr3_aa: CASSSPHSPSGPKRHSTDTQYF
cdr3_nt: TGTGCCAGCAGCTCCCCCCATTCGCCTAGCGGGCCTAAAAGACATAGCACAGATACGCAGTATTTT

cdr3_length: 15
j_call: TRBJ2-1
v_call: TRBV5-8
clone_size: .
d_call: TRBD2
cdr3_aa: CASSLRGRAGNEQFF
cdr3_nt: TGTGCCAGCAGCTTGCGCGGGAGGGCCGGAAATGAGCAGTTCTTC

cdr3_length: 13
j_call: TRBJ2-2
v_call: TRBV20-1
clone_size: .
d_call: .
cdr3_aa: CSARGSATGELFF
cdr3_nt: TGCAGTGCTAGAGGTTCGGCCACCGGGGAGCTGTTTTTT

cdr3_length: 15
j_call: TRBJ2-5
v_call: TRBV5-1
clone_size: few
d_call: TRBD2
cdr3_aa: CASSVAGGYQETQYF
cdr3_nt: TGCGCCAGCAGCGTAGCGGGGGGGTACCAAGAGACCCAGTACTTC

cdr3_length: 17
j_call: TRBJ2-7
v_call: TRBV6-1
clone_size: .
d_call: TRBD1
cdr3_aa: CASSLRILGQEICEQYF
cdr3_nt: TGTGCCAGCAGTCTGCGAATCCTTGGACAGGAAATTTGCGAGCAGTACTTC

cdr3_length: 15
j_call: TRBJ2-1
v_call: TRBV5-1
clone_size: few
d_call: TRBD1
cdr3_aa: CASTLTGDSYNEQFF
cdr3_nt: TGCGCCAGCACCCTGACAGGGGATAGTTACAATGAGCAGTTCTTC

cdr3_length: 13
j_call: TRBJ2-2
v_call: TRBV12-3/TRBV12-4
clone_size: many
d_call: .
cdr3_aa: CASGGLRTGELFF
cdr3_nt: TGTGCCAGCGGGGGCTTACGCACCGGGGAGCTGTTTTTT

cdr3_length: 14
j_call: TRBJ2-2
v_call: TRBV29-1
clone_size: many
d_call: .
cdr3_aa: CSVEGTPNTGELFF
cdr3_nt: TGCAGCGTTGAGGGGACACCGAACACCGGGGAGCTGTTTTTT

cdr3_length: 13
j_call: TRBJ1-1
v_call: TRBV14
clone_size: few
d_call: .
cdr3_aa: CASSPSLGTEAFF
cdr3_nt: TGTGCCAGCAGTCCAAGCTTGGGCACTGAAGCTTTCTTT

cdr3_length: 16
j_call: TRBJ1-3
v_call: TRBV20-1
clone_size: few
d_call: .
cdr3_aa: CSARDELSLAGNTIYF
cdr3_nt: TGCAGTGCTAGAGATGAACTGTCGCTAGCCGGAAACACCATATATTTT

cdr3_length: 17
j_call: TRBJ2-6
v_call: TRBV9
clone_size: .
d_call: TRBD2
cdr3_aa: CASSVATGGSGANVLTF
cdr3_nt: TGTGCCAGCAGCGTAGCTACGGGGGGCTCTGGGGCCAACGTCCTGACTTTC

cdr3_length: 15
j_call: TRBJ1-5
v_call: TRBV28
clone_size: .
d_call: .
cdr3_aa: CASRYSTRKSQPQHF
cdr3_nt: TGTGCCAGCAGATACTCAACCAGGAAGTCCCAGCCCCAGCATTTT

cdr3_length: 16
j_call: TRBJ1-1
v_call: TRBV4-2
clone_size: few
d_call: TRBD1
cdr3_aa: CASSQRTGTGTTEAFF
cdr3_nt: TGTGCCAGCAGCCAACGAACCGGGACAGGGACCACTGAAGCTTTCTTT

cdr3_length: 15
j_call: TRBJ2-5
v_call: TRBV7-8
clone_size: .
d_call: .
cdr3_aa: CASSLAVGGIEAQYF
cdr3_nt: TGTGCCAGCAGCTTAGCGGTCGGAGGGATAGAGGCCCAGTACTTC

cdr3_length: 14
j_call: TRBJ1-2
v_call: TRBV7-8
clone_size: few
d_call: .
cdr3_aa: CASSLEWMNYGYTF
cdr3_nt: TGTGCCAGCAGCTTAGAGTGGATGAACTATGGCTACACCTTC